This T cell receptor beta chain is drawn from a study of blood T cell repertoires in COVID-19. For the study at large: Sites in the United States, Italy and Spain provided acute and convalescent COVID-19 samples.

This clone was observed once. Original data processing: Cell counts per sample came from amplifying reference gene primers. The data were produced by immunoSEQ multiplex PCR, yet TCRdb's version contains in-frame clones alone and is incomplete. V and J calls and clone size are given by that table; D and trimming were obtained from the DNA. Altogether 45,000 to 50,000 clones are present, 70% to 90% being singletons, with the ten largest covering around a tenth. This CDR3 has 22 residues. The source is a human donor in a cohort sampled during active COVID-19. Sequences were obtained from peripheral blood. J is TRBJ1-3 and V is TRBV1. TRBV1 is a pseudogene locus. The CDR3 bases are TGCACCAGCAGCCAGAGAGTCTTTCAGGGGAGGGGTCTTATGAGCTCTGGAAACACCATATATTTT. Encoded protein: CTSSQRVFQGRGLMSSGNTIYF.